The clone carrying this T cell receptor (beta chain) was seen a few times. In TCRdb, the 5' RACE reads were re-called with MiXCR into one record per CDR3 protein. The table lists about 47,000 distinct CDR3 sequences, 25% to 30% of them singletons, with 2% to 2.5% in the top ten. Germline V gene sequence: CDR1 LGHNA, CDR2 YNFKEQ. V dropped 1 base and J dropped 3 bases, with 15 bases sitting between them. CDR3 length: 16 residues. The receptor was isolated from a female donor with breast cancer. The specimen sequenced was naive CD4+ T cells sorted from blood. Documented subset: naive CD4+ T cells, CD4+CD45RA+CD25-. The genes are TRBV4-2 and TRBJ1-2; perhaps TRBD1 as D (5 bases). This chain's CDR3 is CASSQGAGAGDYGYTF. In nucleotides, the CDR3 is TGTGCCAGCAGCCAAGGGGCCGGGGCAGGTGACTATGGCTACACCTTC.